This T cell receptor beta chain was sequenced for a study of cytomegalovirus exposure and HLA in healthy donors. PCR used 60 Vbeta primers and 13 Jbeta primers. The data were produced by immunoSEQ multiplex PCR, yet TCRdb's version contains in-frame clones alone and is incomplete. The sample records under 200,000 clones, approximately 84% being singletons. Overall study findings and caveats: Further analysis, carried out later, found HLA-associated TCR beta chains more clonally expanded than equally common other chains. Evidence from a later analysis indicated that most CMV-associated TCR beta chains looked HLA-restricted.

Points on this clone: Its antigen is unidentified.

Sequenced: PBMCs. The sequence came from a woman aged 25 to 45 in good health and CMV-seropositive.

The CDR3 DNA is TGTGCCAGCAGTGAACCACGGAGGAGGAATTCACCCCTCCACTTT. As protein: CASSEPRRRNSPLHF. V usage is TRBV25-1 and J usage is TRBJ1-6; no definite D call. Trimming shortened V by 2 bases and J by 7 bases, and 12 bases separated the two germline ends. Germline V gene lookup returns CDR1 MGHDK and CDR2 SYGVNS. The CDR3 has 15 residues.